The 26 T cell receptor beta chains reported below all come from one sample, sequenced in a study of cytomegalovirus exposure and HLA in healthy donors. Primers included in the PCR were 60 Vbeta and 13 Jbeta primers. Sequencing used immunoSEQ multiplex PCR; TCRdb keeps in-frame clones, though not all of them. The sample yields about 70,000 clones, around two thirds seen once. Sequencing was done on a sample of PBMCs. The receptor source for this set is a human donor in good health.

The chain uses TRBV9 and TRBJ2-1, with 12 bases fitting TRBD2. Germline V gene data show CDR1 as SGDLS and CDR2 as YYNGEE. The CDR3 sequence is 15 residues long. J was trimmed by 4 bases and V by 5 bases; bases with no gene match: 4. CDR3 in amino acids: CASSASGRDYNEQFF. The CDR3 region has the DNA TGTGCCAGCAGTGCTAGCGGGAGGGATTACAATGAGCAGTTCTTC.

The V call is TRBV2, the J call TRBJ1-2, with a tentative D call TRBD1 (6 bases). Trimming shortened V by 7 bases and J by 3 bases, and 9 bases separated the two germline ends. The CDR3 contains 12 residues. Germline V gives CDR1 SNHLY, CDR2 FYNNEI. The CDR3 DNA sequence: TGTGCCAGCACATCAGGGGACTATGGCTACACCTTC. Protein sequence: CASTSGDYGYTF.

The chain uses TRBV6-6 and TRBJ1-1; 7 bases line up with TRBD1. The J segment lost 2 bases and the V segment lost 2 bases, leaving 5 bases of the junction unmatched. This CDR3 contains 15 residues. CDR1 and CDR2 (germline): MNHNY, SVGAGI (reference sequence). The CDR3, as DNA: TGTGCCAGCAGTTACGGGGACAGTGCAAACACTGAAGCTTTCTTT. The encoded protein is CASSYGDSANTEAFF.

V and J are TRBV11-2 and TRBJ2-5, with D maybe TRBD1 (5 bases). This CDR3 comprises 14 residues. Per the germline V gene, CDR1 is SGHAT and CDR2 is FQNNGV. V lost 2 bases to trimming and J lost 3 bases, with 10 bases between them. CDR3 loop: CASSLRPREETQYF. CDR3 DNA: TGTGCCAGCAGCTTAAGGCCCAGGGAAGAGACCCAGTACTTC.

This clone has a single count. The chain couples TRBV29-1 to TRBJ2-3; 8 bases line up with TRBD1. Losses at the gene ends were 7 bases for V and 4 bases for J; bases not matched to a gene: 7. The CDR3 runs 13 residues. The V gene's germline CDR1 is SQVTM and CDR2 ANQGSEA. The CDR3: CSARTGWADTQYF. In DNA form, the CDR3 reads TGCAGCGCTCGGACAGGGTGGGCAGATACGCAGTATTTT.

The chain has TRBV6-5 and TRBJ1-1; D is unresolved. The CDR3 has 12 amino acids. Deletions cut 6 bases from V and 6 bases from J, with 11 bases between. CDR1 is MNHEY, CDR2 SVGAGI, per germline. CDR3 region: CASSPTSSEAFF. In DNA form, the CDR3 reads TGTGCCAGCAGCCCGACATCGTCTGAAGCTTTCTTT.

This chain uses TRBV11-3 with TRBJ2-2, with D maybe TRBD2 (5 bases). There are 17 residues in the CDR3. V lost 3 bases and J lost 1, with 15 bases in between. The germline gives CDR1 SGHNT, CDR2 YENEEA. The CDR3 DNA reads TGTGCCAGCAGCTTTGGGTACAGCGGATTGAACACCGGGGAGCTGTTTTTT. Translated, it gives CASSFGYSGLNTGELFF.

This clone came up a few times. The V and J genes are TRBV6-5 and TRBJ1-4, with a possible D match to TRBD1 (5 bases). The CDR3 contains 15 residues. Germline assignment: CDR1 MNHEY and CDR2 SVGAGI. V was cut by 6 bases and J by 5 bases, with 16 bases left in between. The CDR3 sequence: CASRPSDRRNEKLFF. CDR3 in DNA: TGTGCCAGCAGACCCTCCGACAGACGGAATGAAAAACTGTTTTTT.

This clone has more than one count but fewer than ten. CDR3 loop: CASSRIVGGATDTQYF. CDR3 coding DNA: TGTGCCAGCAGTCGCATAGTGGGGGGGGCCACAGATACGCAGTATTTT. V and J are TRBV28 and TRBJ2-3; D might be TRBD2 (7 bases). Trimming took off 5 bases at V and 2 bases at J, with 17 bases between the two ends. Per the germline V gene, CDR1 is MDHEN and CDR2 is SYDVKM. This CDR3 is 16 amino acids long. The full variable domain, its missing parts supplied by reference TRBV28 and TRBJ2-3, is DVKVTQSSRYLVKRTGEKVFLECVQDMDHENMFWYRQDPGLGLRLIYFSYDVKMKEKGDIPEGYSVSREKKERFSLILESASTNQTSMYLCASSRIVGGATDTQYFGPGTRLTVL.

V gene TRBV14 combines with J gene TRBJ1-1; D is ambiguous. In germline, CDR1 is SGHDN, CDR2 FVKESK. This CDR3 has 13 residues. Trimming removed 6 bases from V and 2 bases from J, with 10 bases in between. The CDR3 DNA is TGTGCCAGCAGACGACTCACTAACACTGAAGCTTTCTTT. Translation: CASRRLTNTEAFF.

This chain uses TRBV5-1 with TRBJ2-5; D possibly corresponds to TRBD1 (5 bases). Germline CDR1 and CDR2: SGHRS and YFSETQ. The CDR3 sequence is 13 residues long. V lost 3 bases to trimming and J lost 9 bases, with 15 bases between them. In DNA, the CDR3 is TGCGCCAGCAGCTCAGGCCCCCAAGGGGCCCAGTACTTC. Residues: CASSSGPQGAQYF.

The gene calls are TRBV23-1 and TRBJ1-1, with D maybe TRBD1 (6 bases). TRBV23-1 is reported as an ORF; its role is uncertain. CDR3 length: 16 residues. V dropped 7 bases and J dropped 4 bases, with 22 bases sitting between them. The CDR3 nucleotides read TGCGCCAGCACCCCTCTCAGGGGACACTCAAGCACTGAAGCTTTCTTT. Its protein product is CASTPLRGHSSTEAFF.

On this clone itself: Other DNA sequences from this sample encode an identical CDR3 as well. The chain combines TRBV7-8 with TRBJ1-2; the match to TRBD1 covers 7 bases. CDR1 SGHVS and CDR2 FQNEAQ come from the germline V gene. The CDR3 runs to 15 residues. The V gene end was trimmed by 1 base and the J gene end by 5 bases; junction bases not matched to a gene: 7. CDR3: CASSLEDRVLYGYTF. The CDR3 DNA follows: TGTGCCAGCAGCTTAGAAGACAGGGTCCTATATGGCTACACCTTC.

The chain recombines TRBV27 with TRBJ2-3, with D hard to call. This CDR3 region has 14 residues. Germline V gene sequence: CDR1 MNHEY, CDR2 SMNVEV (reference sequence). Trimming cost V 1 base and J 4 bases, with 9 bases left between them. The CDR3 loop reads CASSLLAGADTQYF. The CDR3 DNA follows: TGTGCCAGCAGTTTATTGGCAGGTGCAGATACGCAGTATTTT.

CDR3 coding DNA: TGTGCCAGCAGCCAATCGGAAAGCGGTGGGACTGAAGCTTTCTTT. Translation gives CASSQSESGGTEAFF. V and J are TRBV16 and TRBJ1-1; D unclear. The CDR3 runs to 15 residues. V was pared by 0 bases and J by 5 bases, with 13 bases between. Looked up from germline, CDR1 is KGHSY and CDR2 is FQNENV.

The CDR3 DNA reads TGTGCCAGCAGTTTAGCCGGTTACGAGCAGTACTTC. Translation gives CASSLAGYEQYF. The chain uses TRBV28 and TRBJ2-7; D is unclear. CDR3 length: 12 residues. Trimming pared 2 bases from V and 4 bases from J, leaving 6 bases between. Germline V gene data show CDR1 as MDHEN and CDR2 as SYDVKM.

The chain employs TRBV19 and TRBJ2-2; no firm D call. V was shortened by 3 bases and J by 4 bases, with 18 bases between the two germline ends. The CDR3 is made up of 17 amino acids. Germline V gives CDR1 LNHDA, CDR2 SQIVND (reference sequence). CDR3 sequence reads: CASSILSTPIFTGELFF. The CDR3 DNA reads TGTGCCAGTAGTATCCTCTCGACTCCAATTTTCACCGGGGAGCTGTTTTTT.

In DNA, the CDR3 is TGCGCCAGCAGCCCGCGACAGGGCACAGATACGCAGTATTTT. Protein: CASSPRQGTDTQYF. The V call is TRBV5-1, the J call TRBJ2-3, with D possibly TRBD1 on 6 matching bases. Trimming cost V 4 bases and J 1 base, with 10 bases left between them. CDR1 and CDR2 from the germline V gene are SGHRS and YFSETQ. The CDR3 is made up of 14 amino acids. Filled out from reference TRBV5-1 and TRBJ2-3, the complete variable domain reads KAGVTQTPRYLIKTRGQQVTLSCSPISGHRSVSWYQQTPGQGLQFLFEYFSETQRNKGNFPGRFSGRQFSNSRSEMNVSTLELGDSALYLCASSPRQGTDTQYFGPGTRLTVL.

This sequence joins TRBV25-1 and TRBJ2-1, with 7 bases aligning to TRBD1. The V gene's germline CDR1 is MGHDK and CDR2 SYGVNS. This CDR3 has 15 residues. Trimming took 1 base from V and 5 from J; bases not matched to a gene: 5. The CDR3 nucleotides are TGTGCCAGCAGTGAATTGGACAGGCGGGACAATGAGCAGTTCTTC. Translation: CASSELDRRDNEQFF.

V gene TRBV6-5 combines with J gene TRBJ2-7, with 7 nucleotides matching TRBD1. This CDR3 contains 15 residues. V was pared by 4 bases and J by 4 bases, with 10 bases of the junction left unmatched. Germline V gene lookup returns CDR1 MNHEY and CDR2 SVGAGI. The CDR3 loop reads CASSFSIGQAYEQYF. The CDR3, as DNA: TGTGCCAGCAGTTTTTCCATCGGACAGGCTTACGAGCAGTACTTC.

The chain couples TRBV6-1 to TRBJ1-2; D might be TRBD1 (6 bases). The CDR3 is 16 residues long. The ends were cut back, 2 bases at V and 6 bases at J, with 19 bases in the middle. Germline-derived CDR1 and CDR2 are MNHNS and SASEGT. The DNA for the CDR3 is TGTGCCAGCAGTGAATTTACCAGGCAGGGGCCCGATGGCTACACCTTC. Translated: CASSEFTRQGPDGYTF.

The chain combines TRBV6-1 with TRBJ2-3; the D gene is possibly TRBD1 (6 bases). Germline V gene lookup returns CDR1 MNHNS and CDR2 SASEGT. V lost 1 base to trimming and J lost 7 bases, with 21 bases between them. This CDR3 is 17 amino acids long. The CDR3 nucleotides are TGTGCCAGCAGTGAAGGTACAGGGACCGTCTGGCTGAATACGCAGTATTTT. The encoded protein is CASSEGTGTVWLNTQYF.

The chain is built from TRBV11-2 and TRBJ1-1; 11 bases map to TRBD1. J gave up 5 bases and V 6 bases, and 8 bases lay outside the gene matches. The CDR3 runs to 15 residues. Germline loops: CDR1 SGHAT, CDR2 FQNNGV. The CDR3 sequence: CASSITGTGGTEAFF. The DNA for the CDR3 is TGTGCCAGCAGTATCACCGGGACAGGGGGTACTGAAGCTTTCTTT.

The chain is built from TRBV9 and TRBJ2-1; TRBD2 aligns across 9 bases. Germline CDR1 SGDLS, CDR2 YYNGEE. V lost 0 bases to trimming and J lost 7 bases; unmatched junction nucleotides: 8. The CDR3 spans 16 residues. The CDR3 DNA reads as TGTGCCAGCAGCGTAGATGGGGTAGCGGGAGTGAATGAGCAGTTCTTC. It yields the protein CASSVDGVAGVNEQFF.

This clone came up a few times. The genes are TRBV9 and TRBJ2-7; perhaps TRBD1 as D (6 bases). The V gene's germline CDR1 is SGDLS and CDR2 YYNGEE. Trimming shortened V by 6 bases and J by 3 bases, and 19 bases separated the two germline ends. The CDR3 runs 15 residues. As DNA, the CDR3 is TGTGCCAGCACTAGGGGGATTCAGGGAATCTACGAGCAGTACTTC. This gives the protein CASTRGIQGIYEQYF. The complete variable domain, with remaining parts taken from reference TRBV9 and TRBJ2-7, reads DSGVTQTPKHLITATGQRVTLRCSPRSGDLSVYWYQQSLDQGLQFLIQYYNGEERAKGNILERFSAQQFPDLHSELNLSSLELGDSALYFCASTRGIQGIYEQYFGPGTRLTVT.

The rearrangement joins TRBV11-2 to TRBJ1-2, with 7 bases that match TRBD1. V was pared by 5 bases and J by 5 bases, with 11 bases of the junction left unmatched. There are 15 residues in the CDR3. Germline values: CDR1 SGHAT, CDR2 FQNNGV. The CDR3, as DNA: TGTGCCAGCAGCCCAGCAGGACAGGTGATATATGGCTACACCTTC. Amino acid sequence: CASSPAGQVIYGYTF.